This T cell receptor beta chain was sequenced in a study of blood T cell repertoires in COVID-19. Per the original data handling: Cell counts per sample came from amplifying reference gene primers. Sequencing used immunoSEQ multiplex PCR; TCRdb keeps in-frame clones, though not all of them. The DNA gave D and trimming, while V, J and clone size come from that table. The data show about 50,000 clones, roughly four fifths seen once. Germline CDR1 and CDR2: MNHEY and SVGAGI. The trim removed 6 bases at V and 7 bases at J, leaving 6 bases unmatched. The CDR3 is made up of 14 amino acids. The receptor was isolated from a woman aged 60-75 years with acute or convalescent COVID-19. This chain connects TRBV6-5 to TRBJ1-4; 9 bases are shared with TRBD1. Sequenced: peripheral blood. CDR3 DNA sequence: TGTGCCAGCAGATTACAGGGGGCGGGTGAAAAACTGTTTTTT. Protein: CASRLQGAGEKLFF.